The next 21 T cell receptor beta chains were all read from a single sample in a study of cytomegalovirus exposure and HLA in healthy donors. PCR used 60 Vbeta primers and 13 Jbeta primers. Sequencing used immunoSEQ multiplex PCR; TCRdb keeps in-frame clones, though not all of them. Here the sample spans 72,000 or so clones, about 67% being singletons. Sequenced: PBMCs. These receptors all come from a human donor in good health.

This clone was detected a few times. This chain joins TRBV5-1 and TRBJ2-7; maybe TRBD2 (6 bases). V was cut by 4 bases and J by 3 bases, with 17 bases left in between. Germline assignment: CDR1 SGHRS and CDR2 YFSETQ. The CDR3 has 15 amino acids. The DNA for the CDR3 is TGCGCCAGCAGCCCTGGTGGTAGCGGTTACTACGAGCAGTACTTC. Translated: CASSPGGSGYYEQYF.

This clone appeared a few times. The chain combines TRBV29-1 with TRBJ2-1; TRBD1 matches 11 bases. Germline V gene sequence: CDR1 SQVTM, CDR2 ANQGSEA. Trimming cost V 4 bases and J 8 bases; bases outside gene matches: 4. The CDR3 sequence is 13 residues long. The CDR3 loop reads CSVVDRGHDEQFF. For the CDR3, the DNA is TGCAGCGTTGTGGACAGGGGGCACGATGAGCAGTTCTTC.

This clone has a handful of counts. The chain links TRBV6-5 to TRBJ2-3; no reliable D call. The CDR3 is made up of 13 amino acids. Germline V gene data show CDR1 as MNHEY and CDR2 as SVGAGI. V was pared by 6 bases and J by 4 bases, with 11 bases between. The CDR3 region is CASRFDSADTQYF. In DNA form, the CDR3 reads TGTGCCAGCAGATTCGACTCAGCAGATACGCAGTATTTT.

The chain has TRBV15 and TRBJ1-1, with 8 bases identical to TRBD1. V lost 8 bases, J lost 2 bases, and 7 bases stayed unmatched. The CDR3 covers 14 residues. The germline V gene has CDR1 LNHNV and CDR2 YYDKDF (reference sequence). DNA for the CDR3: TGTGCCACCGGCCCGCAGGGGGCTAACACTGAAGCTTTCTTT. It translates to CATGPQGANTEAFF.

V gene TRBV7-8 combines with J gene TRBJ2-3; D is perhaps TRBD2 (6 bases). The CDR3 has 15 amino acids. The V gene's germline CDR1 is SGHVS and CDR2 FQNEAQ. Trimming took 1 base from V and 3 from J, leaving 11 bases between them. CDR3 in DNA: TGTGCCAGCAGCTTAGAAGGGAGGATGACAGATACGCAGTATTTT. Translation gives CASSLEGRMTDTQYF.

The genes are TRBV25-1 and TRBJ2-7; tentatively, D is TRBD2 (6 bases). Germline assignment: CDR1 MGHDK and CDR2 SYGVNS. The length of the CDR3 is 16 residues. Deletions cut 2 bases from V and 2 bases from J, with 16 bases between. The CDR3 region is CASSEGAVEGTYEQYF. CDR3 coding DNA: TGTGCCAGCAGTGAAGGCGCTGTGGAGGGGACCTACGAGCAGTACTTC.

This clone was observed a handful of times. The chain combines TRBV4-1 with TRBJ2-7; D not certain. Trimming shortened V by 4 bases and J by 2 bases, and 15 bases separated the two germline ends. CDR1 MGHRA and CDR2 YSYEKL come from the germline V gene. The CDR3 spans 15 residues. The CDR3 DNA reads TGCGCCAGCAGCCCTTTATCAGGCCTCACCTACGAGCAGTACTTC. As protein: CASSPLSGLTYEQYF.

CDR3 amino acids: CASSQGTGGAFF. Written as DNA, the CDR3 is TGCGCCAGCAGCCAAGGGACGGGGGGTGCTTTCTTT. J is TRBJ1-1 and V is TRBV4-1; TRBD1 might be the D (5 bases). CDR1 is MGHRA, CDR2 YSYEKL, per germline. CDR3 length: 12 residues. Trimming shortened V by 1 base and J by 11 bases, and 11 bases separated the two germline ends.

This sequence joins TRBV5-1 and TRBJ1-4; 9 nucleotides match TRBD1. Germline assignment: CDR1 SGHRS and CDR2 YFSETQ. This CDR3 has 15 residues. The V and J ends lost 0 bases and 7 bases, in that order; junction bases with no gene match: 4. For the CDR3, the DNA is TGCGCCAGCAGCTTGGGGGACAGGGAGGGTGAAAAACTGTTTTTT. Its translation is CASSLGDREGEKLFF.

This clone was recorded only once. This chain joins TRBV18 and TRBJ2-5; D ambiguous. The germline V gene encodes CDR1 KGHSH and CDR2 LQKENI. This CDR3 contains 12 residues. V was cut by 5 bases and J by 4 bases, with 8 bases left in between. CDR3 sequence reads: CASSYLGETQYF. The CDR3 DNA reads TGTGCCAGCTCATATCTAGGAGAGACCCAGTACTTC.

The genes are TRBV28 and TRBJ2-7; 10 nucleotides align to TRBD2. The CDR3 loop spans 14 amino acids. Germline V lookup: CDR1 MDHEN, CDR2 SYDVKM. The ends lost 8 bases at V and 7 bases at J; junction bases unmatched: 11. The chain's CDR3 is CASVRSGRNQEQYF. The CDR3 nucleotides are TGTGCCAGCGTCCGTAGCGGGAGGAACCAAGAGCAGTACTTC. The full variable domain, with the rest looked up from reference TRBV28 and TRBJ2-7, is DVKVTQSSRYLVKRTGEKVFLECVQDMDHENMFWYRQDPGLGLRLIYFSYDVKMKEKGDIPEGYSVSREKKERFSLILESASTNQTSMYLCASVRSGRNQEQYFGPGTRLTVT.

This clone was counted once. This chain links TRBV29-1 with TRBJ1-2; 7 bases align to TRBD1. Unmatched junction bases numbered 12, after V lost 2 bases and J lost 6 bases. CDR1 SQVTM and CDR2 ANQGSEA come from the germline V gene. This CDR3 contains 15 residues. The CDR3, as DNA: TGCAGCGTTGAATGGATAGACAGGGTGAAGGATGGCTACACCTTC. Amino acid sequence: CSVEWIDRVKDGYTF.

This rearrangement joins TRBV6-1 to TRBJ2-7, with 15 nucleotides matching TRBD2. CDR1 is MNHNS, CDR2 SASEGT, per germline. V lost 1 base to trimming and J lost 6 bases; unmatched junction nucleotides: 10. This CDR3 is 18 amino acids long. The DNA for the CDR3 is TGTGCCAGCAGTGAAGGTGGACCGGGACTAGCGGGAGGACGCGAGCAGTACTTC. It yields the protein CASSEGGPGLAGGREQYF.

The V call is TRBV7-9, the J call TRBJ2-3, with 8 positions matching TRBD2. CDR1 is SEHNR, CDR2 FQNEAQ, per germline (reference sequence). The junction had 15 bases not matched to a gene; V was cut back by 1 base and J by 3 bases. The CDR3 totals 19 residues. The DNA of the CDR3 is TGTGCCAGCAGCTTAGTGCGGTCTCCGACGGGAGGGAGGACAGATACGCAGTATTTT. Translated, it gives CASSLVRSPTGGRTDTQYF.

The CDR3 DNA sequence: TGTGCCAGCAGCGTAGAAGGGGCCGGGGAGCTGTTTTTT. Translating it yields CASSVEGAGELFF. This chain links TRBV9 with TRBJ2-2, with D maybe TRBD1 (5 bases). CDR1 is SGDLS, CDR2 YYNGEE, per germline. This CDR3 is 13 amino acids long. V lost 0 bases, J lost 6 bases, and 6 bases lay in between.

The chain combines TRBV5-1 with TRBJ2-4; no clear D gene. Germline V gives CDR1 SGHRS, CDR2 YFSETQ. The CDR3 runs 14 residues. Trimming left V 3 bases short and J 0 bases short, with 7 bases between. CDR3 loop: CASSSELAKNIQYF. CDR3 DNA: TGCGCCAGCAGCTCAGAATTAGCCAAAAACATTCAGTACTTC.

This chain links TRBV30 with TRBJ2-3, with 11 bases aligning to TRBD2. CDR1 is GTSNPN and CDR2 is SVGIG in the germline V gene (reference sequence). V lost 5 bases and J lost 0; bases outside the gene matches: 4. The CDR3 spans 15 residues. The CDR3 region is CAWSGTSGSTDTQYF. CDR3 sequence (DNA): TGTGCCTGGTCGGGGACTAGCGGTAGCACAGATACGCAGTATTTT.

The V call is TRBV2, the J call TRBJ2-7; 7 bases match TRBD1. With 2 bases clipped from V and 11 bases from J, the junction kept 12 bases outside the gene matches. CDR1 is SNHLY, CDR2 FYNNEI, per germline. The CDR3 is 14 amino acids. The CDR3 DNA reads as TGTGCCAGCAGTGAAATGGGACAGATGTCCGCAAAGTACTTC. Translating it yields CASSEMGQMSAKYF.

The V and J genes are TRBV10-3 and TRBJ2-7, with 11 bases lining up with TRBD2. Germline assignment: CDR1 ENHRY and CDR2 SYGVKD. V lost 6 bases and J lost 6; bases outside the gene matches: 10. The CDR3 runs to 15 residues. CDR3 coding DNA: TGTGCCATCAGGGACTTAGCGGGAGGGCCCGGCGAGCAGTACTTC. Translating gives CAIRDLAGGPGEQYF.

The chain employs TRBV5-1 and TRBJ1-1; D uncertain. Trimming took off 0 bases at V and 2 bases at J, with 11 bases between the two ends. The CDR3 length is 15 residues. The germline gives CDR1 SGHRS, CDR2 YFSETQ. The CDR3 here is CASSLDLSINTEAFF. The CDR3 DNA reads as TGCGCCAGCAGCTTGGATTTGTCTATAAACACTGAAGCTTTCTTT.

Concerning this clone itself: Other DNA sequences in the sample encode the same CDR3. The chain has TRBV7-9 and TRBJ2-3; D gene ambiguous. V lost 5 bases and J 0 bases, leaving 9 bases between the germline ends. This CDR3 has 14 amino acids. The germline gives CDR1 SEHNR, CDR2 FQNEAQ (reference sequence). The CDR3 loop reads CASSLSGSTDTQYF. DNA of the CDR3: TGTGCCAGCAGCCTCTCAGGAAGCACAGATACGCAGTATTTT.